This TCR beta chain was recorded in a study of neoadjuvant anti-PD-1 for oral cavity cancer. TCRdb's copy holds only in-frame clones and misses some; the assay was immunoSEQ multiplex PCR. Among about 14,000 clones, 65% to 80% were seen once, and the ten largest hold approximately 3.2%. This CDR3 has 14 amino acids. Germline V gene sequence: CDR1 SNHLY, CDR2 FYNNEI. Comment on this clone: The germline gene is not matched at one end of the junction; a read error may be the cause.

The time point: after neoadjuvant nivolumab, at surgical resection. This material consisted of PBMCs, taken after nivolumab (anti-PD-1) treatment. V is TRBV2 and J is TRBJ2-2; no firm D call. The receptor comes from a person aged 40 to 85 with oral cavity squamous cell carcinoma. The CDR3 loop is CASSEDGNTGELFF. The DNA for the CDR3 is TGTGCCAGCAGCGAAGACGGAAACACCGGGGAGCTGTTTTTT. Filled out from reference TRBV2 and TRBJ2-2, the complete variable domain reads EPEVTQTPSHQVTQMGQEVILRCVPISNHLYFYWYRQILGQKVEFLVSFYNNEISEKSEIFDDQFSVERPDGSNFTLKIRSTKLEDSAMYFCASSEDGNTGELFFGEGSRLTVL.